One sample yielded the 16 T cell receptor beta chains listed below, sequenced in a study of T-cell reconstitution after alpha-beta-depleted transplantation in children. As it was prepared, the TCRbeta library received unique molecular identifiers. From the PCR reads, TCRdb called clonotypes with MiXCR, one entry per CDR3 protein. In the table there are roughly 500,000 distinct CDR3 sequences, about 30% of which are singletons. Sequencing used PBMCs from the stem cell graft donor, obtained from the stem cell graft. These receptors originate from a human donor who donated a stem cell graft to a child with aplastic anemia.

J is TRBJ1-1 and V is TRBV29-1, with D tentatively TRBD1 (5 bases). Per germline, CDR1 SQVTM and CDR2 ANQGSEA. The V end lost 4 bases, the J end lost 11 bases, and 14 bases lay between the germline ends. This CDR3 is built from 11 residues. CDR3: CSVGYEGNAFF. The CDR3 DNA reads TGCAGCGTTGGTTATGAGGGGAATGCTTTCTTT. The full variable domain, in which reference TRBV29-1 and TRBJ1-1 provide the parts outside the CDR3, is SAVISQKPSRDICQRGTSLTIQCQVDSQVTMMFWYRQQPGQSLTLIATANQGSEATYESGFVIDKFPISRPNLTFSTLTVSNMSPEDSSIYLCSVGYEGNAFFGQGTRLTVV.

V gene TRBV27 combines with J gene TRBJ1-5; 7 bases align to TRBD1. The CDR3 length is 17 residues. V shed 3 bases and J 0 bases; nucleotides not matched to a gene: 8. Germline V lookup: CDR1 MNHEY, CDR2 SMNVEV (reference sequence). This chain's CDR3 is CASSLGASGGSNQPQHF. The CDR3 bases are TGTGCCAGCAGTTTGGGAGCTTCAGGGGGTAGCAATCAGCCCCAGCATTTT.

The J gene is TRBJ1-1, the V gene TRBV7-2; D is undetermined. Per germline, CDR1 SGHTA and CDR2 FQGNSA. V gave up 1 base and J gave up 1 base, with 13 bases separating them. The CDR3 has 16 residues. The CDR3 is CASSLDRQRPNTEAFF. The CDR3 bases are TGTGCCAGCAGCTTAGATAGGCAGCGACCGAACACTGAAGCTTTCTTT. Complete variable domain (other parts from reference TRBV7-2 and TRBJ1-1): GAGVSQSPSNKVTEKGKDVELRCDPISGHTALYWYRQSLGQGLEFLIYFQGNSAPDKSGLPSDRFSAERTGGSVSTLTIQRTQQEDSAVYLCASSLDRQRPNTEAFFGQGTRLTVV.

This chain connects TRBV7-8 to TRBJ2-7; D is ambiguous. CDR3 size: 14 residues. Deletions cut 3 bases from V and 2 bases from J, with 11 bases between. CDR1 and CDR2 (germline): SGHVS, FQNEAQ. The CDR3 coding sequence is TGTGCCAGCAGCTTTCTTGGGTTAGCCTACGAGCAGTACTTC. Translated: CASSFLGLAYEQYF.

The chain is built from TRBV7-8 and TRBJ1-6; D may be TRBD1 (5 bases). In germline, CDR1 is SGHVS, CDR2 FQNEAQ. CDR3 size: 15 residues. With 1 base removed from V and 4 bases from J, the gap between germline ends came to 8 bases. This CDR3 reads CASSLVGGYNSPLHF. Written as DNA, the CDR3 is TGTGCCAGCAGCTTAGTTGGGGGATATAATTCACCCCTCCACTTT.

The V and J genes are TRBV6-5 and TRBJ1-5, with D unclear. Germline V gene lookup returns CDR1 MNHEY and CDR2 SVGAGI. V was trimmed by 0 bases and J by 3 bases, leaving 9 bases between them. This CDR3 is built from 15 residues. The CDR3 sequence is CASSYSKRNNQPQHF. In DNA, the CDR3 is TGTGCCAGCAGTTACTCCAAAAGAAACAATCAGCCCCAGCATTTT.

This clonotype has at least ten counts. The V and J genes are TRBV5-1 and TRBJ2-1; D might be TRBD1 (5 bases). The germline CDR1 and CDR2 sequences are SGHRS and YFSETQ. The CDR3 is 16 amino acids. Trimming took 4 bases from V and 3 from J, leaving 17 bases between them. The CDR3 region is CASSLGQLLRYNEQFF. The DNA of the CDR3 is TGCGCCAGCAGCCTCGGACAACTATTGCGCTACAATGAGCAGTTCTTC.

The chain carries TRBV3-1 and TRBJ2-7, with 7 bases that match TRBD1. With V trimmed by 4 bases and J by 0 bases, 3 bases remained unmatched. Germline CDR1 reads LGHDT; CDR2 reads YNNKEL (reference sequence). This CDR3 spans 14 amino acids. CDR3 sequence (DNA): TGTGCCAGCAGCCCGGGGACAGACTCCTACGAGCAGTACTTC. This translates into CASSPGTDSYEQYF.

This clonotype was detected only a few times. This chain joins TRBV4-2 and TRBJ2-6, with 7 nucleotides matching TRBD1. CDR3 length equals 18 residues. Germline CDR1 is LGHNA and CDR2 is YNFKEQ. The V and J ends lost 4 bases and 0 bases, in that order; junction bases with no gene match: 9. This CDR3 reads CASSPALGQSSGANVLTF. DNA of the CDR3: TGTGCCAGCAGCCCAGCGCTGGGACAGAGCTCTGGGGCCAACGTCCTGACTTTC.

The chain employs TRBV10-3 and TRBJ1-2, with TRBD1 matching 10 bases. This CDR3 is 15 amino acids long. Trimming cost V 3 bases and J 5 bases; bases outside gene matches: 6. Germline-derived CDR1 and CDR2 are ENHRY and SYGVKD. CDR3 DNA: TGTGCCATCAGTGACCGGGACAGGGGTTTTTATGGCTACACCTTC. Translation gives CAISDRDRGFYGYTF.

The rearrangement links TRBV18 to TRBJ1-4; D unresolved. Germline lookup yields CDR1 KGHSH and CDR2 LQKENI. Trimming removed 2 bases from V and 0 bases from J, with 7 bases in between. CDR3 size: 15 residues. CDR3 sequence reads: CASSPGLTTNEKLFF. Here the CDR3 DNA reads TGTGCCAGCTCACCAGGTTTAACAACTAATGAAAAACTGTTTTTT.

The chain couples TRBV15 to TRBJ1-2; TRBD1 agrees at 7 bases. This CDR3 comprises 13 residues. V gave up 8 bases and J gave up 4 bases; unmatched junction bases: 7. Germline CDR1 and CDR2: LNHNV and YYDKDF (reference sequence). DNA for the CDR3: TGTGCCACCGCCCCAGGGGGGGCCTATGGCTACACCTTC. It specifies CATAPGGAYGYTF.

The chain combines TRBV27 with TRBJ2-7; D call uncertain. Per the germline V gene, CDR1 is MNHEY and CDR2 is SMNVEV (reference sequence). The CDR3 consists of 17 residues. V was trimmed by 5 bases and J by 4 bases, leaving 24 bases between them. In DNA form, the CDR3 reads TGTGCCAGCAGTACGTTACCGGGTTTCAGTGCGAGGTACGAGCAGTACTTC. Protein sequence: CASSTLPGFSARYEQYF.

The chain employs TRBV5-1 and TRBJ1-1; D not resolved. CDR1 SGHRS and CDR2 YFSETQ come from the germline V gene. The CDR3 runs 15 residues. Trimming stripped 0 bases from V and 7 bases from J, with 16 bases between. CDR3 amino acids: CASSLDLPTALEAFF. The CDR3 DNA reads as TGCGCCAGCAGCTTGGACCTCCCCACAGCCCTTGAAGCTTTCTTT.

This clonotype was picked up a small number of times. The J gene is TRBJ2-7, the V gene TRBV18; 8 bases line up with TRBD1. Germline-derived CDR1 and CDR2 are KGHSH and LQKENI. The CDR3 totals 14 residues. The V and J ends lost 3 bases and 5 bases, in that order; junction bases with no gene match: 6. This CDR3 is CASSPRTGLDEQYV. The CDR3 region has the DNA TGTGCCAGCTCACCTAGGACAGGGCTCGACGAGCAGTACGTC.

This clonotype was seen more than once but under ten times. The chain is built from TRBV6-1 and TRBJ1-5; weak D call: TRBD1 (5 bases). The CDR3 has 14 residues. CDR1 and CDR2 (germline): MNHNS, SASEGT. The germline V and J ends were trimmed by 6 bases and 0 bases, with 9 bases remaining between them. The CDR3 DNA follows: TGTGCCAGCAGGAAGACAGTTAGCAATCAGCCCCAGCATTTT. Its protein is CASRKTVSNQPQHF.